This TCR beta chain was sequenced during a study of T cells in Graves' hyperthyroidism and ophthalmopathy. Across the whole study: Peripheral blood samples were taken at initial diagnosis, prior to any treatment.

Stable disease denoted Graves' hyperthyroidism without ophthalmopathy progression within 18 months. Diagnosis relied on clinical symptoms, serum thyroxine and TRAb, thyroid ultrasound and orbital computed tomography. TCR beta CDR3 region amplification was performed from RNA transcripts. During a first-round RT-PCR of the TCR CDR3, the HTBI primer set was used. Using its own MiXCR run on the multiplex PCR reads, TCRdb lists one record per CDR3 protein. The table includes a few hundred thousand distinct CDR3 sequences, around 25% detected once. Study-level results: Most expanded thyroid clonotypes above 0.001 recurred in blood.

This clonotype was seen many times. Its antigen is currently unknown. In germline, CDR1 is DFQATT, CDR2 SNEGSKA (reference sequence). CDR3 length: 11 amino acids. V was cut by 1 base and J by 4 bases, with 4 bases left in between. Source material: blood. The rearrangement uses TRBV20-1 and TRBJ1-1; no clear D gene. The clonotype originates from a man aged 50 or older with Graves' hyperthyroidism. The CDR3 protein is CSARGPTEAFF. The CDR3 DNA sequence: TGCAGTGCTAGAGGACCCACTGAAGCTTTCTTT.